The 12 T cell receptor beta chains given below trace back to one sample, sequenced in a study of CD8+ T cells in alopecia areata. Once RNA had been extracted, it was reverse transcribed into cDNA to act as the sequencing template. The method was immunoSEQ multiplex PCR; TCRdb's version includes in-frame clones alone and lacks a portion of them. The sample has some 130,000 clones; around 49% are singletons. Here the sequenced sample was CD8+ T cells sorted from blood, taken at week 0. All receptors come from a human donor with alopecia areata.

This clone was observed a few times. The CDR3 is CASSLLAGKVPQHF. The CDR3 bases are TGTGCCAGCAGTTTATTGGCAGGGAAGGTGCCCCAGCATTTT. The chain couples TRBV27 to TRBJ1-5; a possible D gene is TRBD1 (5 bases). V was trimmed by 1 base and J by 9 bases, leaving 13 bases between them. The CDR3 is 14 residues long. Germline V lookup: CDR1 MNHEY, CDR2 SMNVEV (reference sequence).

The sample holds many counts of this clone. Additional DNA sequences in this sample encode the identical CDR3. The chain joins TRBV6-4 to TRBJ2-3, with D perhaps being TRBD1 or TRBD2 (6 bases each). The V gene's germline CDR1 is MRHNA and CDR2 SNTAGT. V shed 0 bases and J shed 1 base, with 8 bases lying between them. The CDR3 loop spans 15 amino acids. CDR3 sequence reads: CASSDSRGGTDTQYF. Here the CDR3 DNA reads TGTGCCAGCAGTGACTCGAGGGGGGGCACAGATACGCAGTATTTT.

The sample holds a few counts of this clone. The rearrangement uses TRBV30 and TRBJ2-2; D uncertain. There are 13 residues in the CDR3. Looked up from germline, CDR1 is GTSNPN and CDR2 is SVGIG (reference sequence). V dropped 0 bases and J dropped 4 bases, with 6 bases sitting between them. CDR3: CAWSVFGTGELFF. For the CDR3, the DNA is TGTGCCTGGAGTGTATTTGGCACCGGGGAGCTGTTTTTT.

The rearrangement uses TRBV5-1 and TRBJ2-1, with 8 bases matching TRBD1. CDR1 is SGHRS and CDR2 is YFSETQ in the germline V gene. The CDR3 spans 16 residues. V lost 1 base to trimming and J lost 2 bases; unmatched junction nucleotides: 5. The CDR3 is CASSLLTGEAYNEQFF. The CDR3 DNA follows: TGCGCCAGCAGCTTGTTGACAGGGGAAGCCTACAATGAGCAGTTCTTC.

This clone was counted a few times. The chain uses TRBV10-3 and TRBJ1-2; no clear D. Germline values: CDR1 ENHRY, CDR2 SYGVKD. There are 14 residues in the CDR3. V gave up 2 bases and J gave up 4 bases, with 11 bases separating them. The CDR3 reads CAISEPSGVYGYTF. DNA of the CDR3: TGTGCCATCAGTGAGCCTTCAGGAGTCTATGGCTACACCTTC.

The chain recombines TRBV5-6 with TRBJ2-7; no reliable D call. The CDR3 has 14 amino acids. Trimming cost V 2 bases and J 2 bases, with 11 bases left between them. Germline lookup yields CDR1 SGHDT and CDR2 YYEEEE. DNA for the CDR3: TGTGCCAGCAGCTTTATCAACTCCCCCTACGAGCAGTACTTC. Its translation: CASSFINSPYEQYF.

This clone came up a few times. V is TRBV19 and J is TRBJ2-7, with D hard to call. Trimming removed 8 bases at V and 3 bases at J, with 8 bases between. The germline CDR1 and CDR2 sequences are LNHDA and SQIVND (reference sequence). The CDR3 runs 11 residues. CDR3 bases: TGTGCCAGTGGTAACAGCTACGAGCAGTACTTC. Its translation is CASGNSYEQYF.

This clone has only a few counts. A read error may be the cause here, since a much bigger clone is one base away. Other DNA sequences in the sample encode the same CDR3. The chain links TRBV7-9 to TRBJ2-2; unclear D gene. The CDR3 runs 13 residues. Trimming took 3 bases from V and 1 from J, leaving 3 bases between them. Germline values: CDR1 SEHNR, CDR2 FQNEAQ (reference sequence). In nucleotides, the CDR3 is TGTGCCAGCAGCTTGGGGAACACCGGGGAGCTGTTTTTT. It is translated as CASSLGNTGELFF.

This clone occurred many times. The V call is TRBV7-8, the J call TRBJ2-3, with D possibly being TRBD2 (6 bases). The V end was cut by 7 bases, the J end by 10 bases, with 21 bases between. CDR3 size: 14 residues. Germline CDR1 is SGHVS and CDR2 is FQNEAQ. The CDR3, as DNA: TGTGCCAGCACCTCCGGGGAGGTAGTGCAAGCGCAGTATTTT. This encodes CASTSGEVVQAQYF.

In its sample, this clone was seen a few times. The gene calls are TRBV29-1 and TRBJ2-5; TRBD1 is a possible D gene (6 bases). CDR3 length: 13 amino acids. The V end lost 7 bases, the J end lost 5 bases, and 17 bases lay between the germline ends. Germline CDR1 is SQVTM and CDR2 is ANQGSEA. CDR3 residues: CSAVRRTEETQYF. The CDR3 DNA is TGCAGCGCCGTCCGGAGGACAGAGGAGACCCAGTACTTC.

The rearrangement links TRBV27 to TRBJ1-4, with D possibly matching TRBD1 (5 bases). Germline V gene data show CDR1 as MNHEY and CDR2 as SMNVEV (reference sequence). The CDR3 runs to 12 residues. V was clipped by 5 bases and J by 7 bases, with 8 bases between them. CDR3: CASSGGGEKLFF. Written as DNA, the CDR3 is TGTGCCAGCAGTGGGGGGGGTGAAAAACTGTTTTTT.

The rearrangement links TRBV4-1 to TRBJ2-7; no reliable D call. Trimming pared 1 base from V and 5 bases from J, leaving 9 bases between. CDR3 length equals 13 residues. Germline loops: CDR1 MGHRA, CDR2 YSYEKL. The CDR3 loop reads CASSQVGDHEQYF. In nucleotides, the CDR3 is TGCGCCAGCAGCCAAGTAGGTGACCACGAGCAGTACTTC.